The next 8 T cell receptor beta chains were all read from a single sample in a study of CXCR3-negative and CXCR3-positive naive CD8 T cells. The study made its TRB cDNA libraries by 5' RACE, adding UMI labels. TCRdb reprocessed the 5' RACE reads and keeps a single row for each CDR3 protein, giving no DNA. The table for this sample gives approximately 74,000 distinct CDR3 sequences. The sample comprised naive CXCR3- CD8+ T cells from blood. Subset of the sample: CD45RO-CCR7+CD27+CD95- naive CD8+ T cells lacking CXCR3 (TNR3-). The origin of the receptors is a human donor in good health. Some clones in this sample may be carry-over from other donors' samples.

This rearrangement joins TRBV12-3 or TRBV12-4 to TRBJ2-5. There are 12 residues in the CDR3. The CDR3 loop is CASSFGQETQYF.

V usage is TRBV29-1 and J usage is TRBJ2-5; lacking DNA, the TRBD2 call made by TCRdb goes unchecked. There are 13 residues in the CDR3. The germline gives CDR1 SQVTM, CDR2 ANQGSEA. The CDR3 here is CSVTAVLQETQYF.

V and J are TRBV28 and TRBJ2-1; TCRdb proposes TRBD2, but this gene call is untestable without DNA. The length of the CDR3 is 16 residues. Looked up from germline, CDR1 is MDHEN and CDR2 is SYDVKM. This CDR3 is CASSLLPGTSGTEQFF.

This chain connects TRBV7-8 to TRBJ1-4. CDR1 and CDR2 (germline): SGHVS, FQNEAQ. The CDR3 runs 17 residues. This CDR3 reads CASSSRRGGPTNEKLFF. Full variable domain (remainder filled in from reference TRBV7-8 and TRBJ1-4): GAGVSQSPRYKVAKRGQDVALRCDPISGHVSLFWYQQALGQGPEFLTYFQNEAQLDKSGLPSDRFFAERPEGSVSTLKIQRTQQEDSAVYLCASSSRRGGPTNEKLFFGSGTQLSVL.

V gene TRBV28 combines with J gene TRBJ2-1. The CDR3 contains 15 residues. Germline assignment: CDR1 MDHEN and CDR2 SYDVKM. Here the CDR3 reads CASSFARGSYNEQFF.

The chain employs TRBV7-2 and TRBJ1-2. Germline CDR1 and CDR2: SGHTA and FQGNSA. This CDR3 comprises 17 residues. CDR3 in amino acids: CASSLVGGGDLNYGYTF.

This chain's CDR3 is CASSPPTLGTGGIYEQYF. The rearrangement joins TRBV7-6 to TRBJ2-7; the D call from TCRdb, TRBD1, cannot be confirmed without DNA. CDR1 and CDR2 from the germline V gene are SGHVS and FNYEAQ. There are 18 residues in the CDR3.

The V and J genes are TRBV12-3 or TRBV12-4 and TRBJ2-1. The CDR3 has 15 amino acids. The CDR3: CASSQITNRYNEQFF.